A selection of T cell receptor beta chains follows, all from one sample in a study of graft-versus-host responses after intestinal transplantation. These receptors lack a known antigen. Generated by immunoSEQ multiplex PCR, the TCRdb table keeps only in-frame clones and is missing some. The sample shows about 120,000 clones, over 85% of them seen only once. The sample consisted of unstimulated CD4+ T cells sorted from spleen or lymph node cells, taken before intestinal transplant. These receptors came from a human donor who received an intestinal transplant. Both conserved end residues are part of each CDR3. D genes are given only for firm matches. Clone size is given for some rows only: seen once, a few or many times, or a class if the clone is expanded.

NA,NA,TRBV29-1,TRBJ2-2,CSADVRNTGELFF,TGCAGCGCTGACGTCCGGAACACCGGGGAGCTGTTTTTT
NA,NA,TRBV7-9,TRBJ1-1,CASSLAINTEAFF,TGTGCCAGCAGCTTAGCCATAAACACTGAAGCTTTCTTT
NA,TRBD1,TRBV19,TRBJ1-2,CASRKQGADYGYTF,TGTGCCAGTAGGAAGCAGGGGGCAGACTATGGCTACACCTTC
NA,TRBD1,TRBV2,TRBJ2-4,CASSESMGQEPKNIQYF,TGTGCCAGCAGTGAATCAATGGGACAGGAACCCAAAAACATTCAGTACTTC
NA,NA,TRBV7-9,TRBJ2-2,CASSSLTHNPGELFF,TGTGCCAGCAGCTCCTTGACCCATAATCCTGGGGAGCTGTTTTTT
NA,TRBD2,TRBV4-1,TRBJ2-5,CASSQEGGVAGGQETQYF,TGCGCCAGCAGCCAAGAGGGGGGGGTAGCGGGAGGACAAGAGACCCAGTACTTC
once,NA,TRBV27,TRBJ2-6,CASSLLRHVLTF,TGTGCCAGCAGTTTATTAAGGCACGTCCTGACTTTC
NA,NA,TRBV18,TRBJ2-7,CASRSYYEQYF,TGTGCCAGCCGTTCCTACTACGAGCAGTACTTC
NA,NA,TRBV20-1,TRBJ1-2,CSARQVHTF,TGCAGTGCTCGACAGGTCCACACCTTC
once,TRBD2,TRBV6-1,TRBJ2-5,CAARTSGSETQYF,TGTGCCGCTCGGACTAGCGGGAGTGAGACCCAGTACTTC
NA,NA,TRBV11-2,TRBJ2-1,CASSLDYRLRKGNEQFF,TGTGCCAGCAGCTTAGATTACAGACTCCGTAAGGGCAATGAGCAGTTCTTC
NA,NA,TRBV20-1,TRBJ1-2,CSAYITGYTF,TGCAGTGCTTATATCACTGGCTACACCTTC
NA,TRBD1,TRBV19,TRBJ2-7,CASSRPGQSYEQYF,TGTGCCAGTAGCCGACCGGGACAGAGCTACGAGCAGTACTTC
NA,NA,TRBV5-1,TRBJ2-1,CASSLMAGSYNEQFF,TGCGCCAGCAGCCTGATGGCAGGATCCTACAATGAGCAGTTCTTC
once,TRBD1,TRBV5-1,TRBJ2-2,CASSLGGTANTGELFF,TGCGCCAGCAGCTTGGGGGGGACAGCGAACACCGGGGAGCTGTTTTTT
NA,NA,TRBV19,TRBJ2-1,CASKFGVVGRSEQFF,TGTGCCAGTAAGTTCGGAGTGGTCGGGAGAAGCGAGCAGTTCTTC
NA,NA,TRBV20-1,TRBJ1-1,CSASRQVEAFF,TGCAGTGCCAGTCGACAGGTTGAAGCTTTCTTT
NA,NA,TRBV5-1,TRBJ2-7,CASSTDKTYEQYF,TGCGCCAGCAGTACCGACAAGACCTACGAGCAGTACTTC
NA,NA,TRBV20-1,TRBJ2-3,CSASGGDTQYF,TGCAGTGCGTCTGGGGGAGATACGCAGTATTTT
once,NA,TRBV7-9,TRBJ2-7,CASRPGPSYEQYF,TGTGCCAGCAGACCCGGACCCTCCTACGAGCAGTACTTC
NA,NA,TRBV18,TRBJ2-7,CASSPLDTSYEQYF,TGTGCCAGCTCACCACTGGACACTTCCTACGAGCAGTACTTC
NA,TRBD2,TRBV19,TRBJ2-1,CASSMRGSGTYNEQFF,TGTGCCAGTAGTATGCGAGGGAGCGGGACCTACAATGAGCAGTTCTTC
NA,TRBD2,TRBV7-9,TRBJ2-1,CASTTSRDYRSYNEQFF,TGTGCCAGCACCACCAGCCGGGACTACCGCTCCTACAATGAGCAGTTCTTC
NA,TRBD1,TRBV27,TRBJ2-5,CASSFGRGETQYF,TGTGCCAGCAGTTTCGGCAGGGGGGAGACCCAGTACTTC
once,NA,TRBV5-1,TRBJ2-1,CASSFEARTYNEQFF,TGCGCCAGCAGCTTTGAGGCGAGGACCTACAATGAGCAGTTCTTC
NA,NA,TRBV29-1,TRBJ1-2,CSVYNTGYGYGYTF,TGCAGCGTCTATAACACAGGGTACGGCTATGGCTACACCTTC
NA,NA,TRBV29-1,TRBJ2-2,CSGLKGPRAGELFF,TGCAGCGGACTCAAAGGCCCGAGGGCCGGGGAGCTGTTTTTT
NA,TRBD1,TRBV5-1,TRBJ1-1,CASSEGASTEAFF,TGCGCCAGCAGCGAGGGGGCCAGCACTGAAGCTTTCTTT
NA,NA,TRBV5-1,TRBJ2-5,CASSLGPGRETQYF,TGCGCCAGCAGCTTAGGGCCAGGGAGGGAGACCCAGTACTTC
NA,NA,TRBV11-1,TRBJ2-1,CASSLGGLSYNEQFF,TGTGCCAGCAGCTTAGGGGGACTCTCCTACAATGAGCAGTTCTTC
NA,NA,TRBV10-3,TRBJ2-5,CAISSRGQETQYF,TGTGCCATCAGTTCCCGTGGCCAAGAGACCCAGTACTTC
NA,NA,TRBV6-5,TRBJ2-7,CASSYSSRRATYEQYF,TGTGCCAGCAGTTACTCGAGTAGGAGGGCCACCTACGAGCAGTACTTC
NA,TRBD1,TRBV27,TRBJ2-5,CASSSQGVRRRETQYF,TGTGCCAGCAGTTCCCAGGGGGTCCGAAGACGAGAGACCCAGTACTTC
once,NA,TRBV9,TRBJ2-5,CASSVEGVRRETQYF,TGTGCCAGCAGCGTAGAGGGAGTAAGGCGGGAGACCCAGTACTTC
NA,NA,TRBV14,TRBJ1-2,CASSSFPKTASANYGYTF,TGTGCCAGCAGCTCATTCCCGAAAACCGCCTCAGCTAACTATGGCTACACCTTC
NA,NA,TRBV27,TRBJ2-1,CASSRNKLVFDEQFF,TGTGCCAGCAGCCGAAATAAACTAGTTTTCGATGAGCAGTTCTTC
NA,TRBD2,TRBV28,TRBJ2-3,CASSGDYRQYF,TGTGCCAGCAGTGGGGACTATCGGCAGTATTTT
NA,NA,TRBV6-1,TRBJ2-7,CASSPDWRSSYEQYF,TGTGCCAGCAGTCCTGACTGGCGCTCCTCCTACGAGCAGTACTTC
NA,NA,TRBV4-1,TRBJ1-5,CASSQEGKNQPQHF,TGCGCCAGCAGCCAAGAAGGAAAGAATCAGCCCCAGCATTTT
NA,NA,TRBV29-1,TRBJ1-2,CSATQGYGYTF,TGCAGCGCCACACAGGGTTATGGCTACACCTTC
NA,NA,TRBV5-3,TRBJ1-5,CARSLAPGGGYQPQHF,TGTGCCAGAAGCTTGGCCCCCGGGGGGGGATATCAGCCCCAGCATTTT
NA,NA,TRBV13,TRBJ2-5,CASSLGLMGLRETQYF,TGTGCCAGCAGCTTAGGGTTGATGGGGTTACGAGAGACCCAGTACTTC
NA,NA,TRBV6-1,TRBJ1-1,CASRLTAEVFF,TGTGCCAGCAGGCTGACGGCCGAGGTTTTCTTT
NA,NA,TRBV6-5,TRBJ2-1,CASSSDRDGYNEQFF,TGTGCCAGCAGTTCCGACCGGGACGGGTACAATGAGCAGTTCTTC
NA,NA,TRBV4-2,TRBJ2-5,CASSQGRDGEETQYF,TGTGCCAGCAGCCAAGGCAGGGATGGGGAAGAGACCCAGTACTTC
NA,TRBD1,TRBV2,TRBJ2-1,CAQGVEQFF,TGTGCCCAGGGGGTTGAGCAGTTCTTC